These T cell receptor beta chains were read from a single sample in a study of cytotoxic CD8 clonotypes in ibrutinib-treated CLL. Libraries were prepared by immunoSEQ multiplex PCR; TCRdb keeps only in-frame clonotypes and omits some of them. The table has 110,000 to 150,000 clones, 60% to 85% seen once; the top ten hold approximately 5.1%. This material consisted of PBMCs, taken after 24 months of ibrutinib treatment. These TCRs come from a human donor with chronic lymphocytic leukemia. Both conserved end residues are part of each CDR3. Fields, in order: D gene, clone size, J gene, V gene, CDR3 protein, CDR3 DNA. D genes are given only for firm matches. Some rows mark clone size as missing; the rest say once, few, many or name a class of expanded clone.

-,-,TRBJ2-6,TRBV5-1,CASSPRAASSGANVLTF,TGCGCCAGCAGCCCCCGGGCGGCAAGCTCTGGGGCCAACGTCCTGACTTTC
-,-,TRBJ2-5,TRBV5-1,CASSLVGLSGTQYF,TGCGCCAGCAGCTTGGTGGGGCTTTCAGGAACCCAGTACTTC
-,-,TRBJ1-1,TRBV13,CASSLELWGNTEAFF,TGTGCCAGCAGCTTAGAGTTGTGGGGGAACACTGAAGCTTTCTTT
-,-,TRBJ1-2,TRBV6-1,CASTPNYGYTF,TGTGCCAGCACTCCTAACTATGGCTACACCTTC
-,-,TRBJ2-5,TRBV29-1,CSVQGGGGETQYF,TGCAGCGTCCAAGGGGGCGGGGGCGAGACCCAGTACTTC
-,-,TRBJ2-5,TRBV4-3,CASSQDYGVGETQYF,TGCGCCAGCAGCCAAGATTACGGGGTAGGAGAGACCCAGTACTTC
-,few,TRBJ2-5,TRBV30,CAWSPQETQYF,TGTGCCTGGAGTCCCCAAGAGACCCAGTACTTC
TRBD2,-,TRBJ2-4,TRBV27,CASSLLPSGGENIQYF,TGTGCCAGCAGTTTATTGCCTAGCGGGGGGGAAAACATTCAGTACTTC
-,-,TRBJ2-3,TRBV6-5,CASSYSGGTTDTQYF,TGTGCCAGCAGTTACTCGGGGGGCACAACAGATACGCAGTATTTT
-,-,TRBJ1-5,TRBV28,CASSSVYSNQPQHF,TGTGCCAGCAGTTCTGTCTATAGCAATCAGCCCCAGCATTTT
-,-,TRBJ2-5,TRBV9,CASSGGIGTAGETQYF,TGTGCCAGCAGCGGTGGGATAGGGACCGCGGGAGAGACCCAGTACTTC
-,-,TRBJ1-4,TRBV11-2,CASSLGGVLGEKLFF,TGTGCCAGCAGCTTAGGGGGGGTCTTGGGTGAAAAACTGTTTTTT
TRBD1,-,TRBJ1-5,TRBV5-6,CASSLAGQGLSWEPQHF,TGTGCCAGCAGCTTGGCGGGACAGGGCCTATCCTGGGAGCCCCAGCATTTT
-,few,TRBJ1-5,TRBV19,CASSIDRGGNQPQHF,TGTGCCAGTAGTATAGACAGAGGTGGCAATCAGCCCCAGCATTTT
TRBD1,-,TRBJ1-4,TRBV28,CASRMDRGAGSEKLFF,TGTGCCAGCAGGATGGACAGGGGTGCTGGAAGTGAAAAACTGTTTTTT
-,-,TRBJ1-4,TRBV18,CASSPRSPQGEKLFF,TGTGCCAGCTCACCCAGGAGCCCTCAAGGGGAAAAACTGTTTTTT
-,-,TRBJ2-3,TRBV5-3,CARSWSTDTQYF,TGTGCCAGAAGCTGGAGCACAGATACGCAGTATTTT
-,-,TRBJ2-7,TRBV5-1,CASSKTGREQYF,TGCGCCAGCAGCAAGACAGGGAGGGAGCAGTACTTC
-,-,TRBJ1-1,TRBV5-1,CASSRVGDGTEAFF,TGCGCCAGCAGCCGGGTGGGGGACGGCACTGAAGCTTTCTTT
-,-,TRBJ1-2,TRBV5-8,CASSLAQDPVYGYTF,TGTGCCAGCAGCTTGGCCCAGGATCCCGTCTATGGCTACACCTTC
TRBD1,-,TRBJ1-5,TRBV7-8,CASSQGGWSGNQPQHF,TGTGCCAGCAGCCAGGGGGGGTGGTCAGGCAATCAGCCCCAGCATTTT
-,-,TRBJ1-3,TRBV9,CASSVGVGARNTIYF,TGTGCCAGCAGCGTAGGGGTGGGTGCCCGAAACACCATATATTTT
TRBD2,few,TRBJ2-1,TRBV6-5,CASSYDGLAGGSEQFF,TGTGCCAGCAGTTACGACGGACTAGCGGGAGGATCTGAGCAGTTCTTC
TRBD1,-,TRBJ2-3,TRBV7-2,CASRSPEGAHRDTQYF,TGTGCCAGCAGATCCCCTGAGGGGGCCCACCGGGATACGCAGTATTTT
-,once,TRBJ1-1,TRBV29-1,CSSPAEPSEAFF,TGCAGCTCCCCCGCAGAGCCCTCTGAAGCTTTCTTT
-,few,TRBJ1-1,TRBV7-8,CASSLVRTTEAFF,TGTGCCAGCAGCTTAGTGAGGACCACTGAAGCTTTCTTT
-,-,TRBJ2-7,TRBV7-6,CASSLEAGWQYF,TGTGCCAGCAGCTTAGAGGCAGGTTGGCAGTACTTC
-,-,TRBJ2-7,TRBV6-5,CASSSGLPPYEQYF,TGTGCCAGCAGTTCGGGACTCCCACCCTACGAGCAGTACTTC
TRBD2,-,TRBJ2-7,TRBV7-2,CASSPRGGLGEQYF,TGTGCCAGCAGCCCCCGGGGGGGGCTGGGGGAGCAGTACTTC
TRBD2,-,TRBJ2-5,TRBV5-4,CASSSQTSGGPGTQYF,TGTGCCAGCAGCAGCCAGACTAGCGGGGGGCCCGGGACCCAGTACTTC
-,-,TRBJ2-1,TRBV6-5,CASSGRGGQFF,TGTGCCAGCAGTGGGAGAGGGGGGCAGTTCTTC
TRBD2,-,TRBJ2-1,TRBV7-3,CASSPGRLGLAGGGGNEQFF,TGTGCCAGCAGCCCAGGGCGGCTCGGGCTAGCGGGTGGCGGTGGGAATGAGCAGTTCTTC
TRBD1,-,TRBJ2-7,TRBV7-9,CASSSDRGQDSYEQYF,TGTGCCAGCAGCTCGGACCGGGGACAGGACTCCTACGAGCAGTACTTC
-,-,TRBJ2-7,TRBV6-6,CASSYSIRSGYEQYF,TGTGCCAGCAGTTACTCGATTCGGTCCGGGTACGAGCAGTACTTC
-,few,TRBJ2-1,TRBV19,CASTKTRRSFEQFF,TGTGCCAGTACGAAGACTAGGAGGAGTTTTGAGCAGTTCTTC
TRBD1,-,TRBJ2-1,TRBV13,CASSSRDRGYNEQFF,TGTGCCAGCAGCTCCCGGGACAGAGGTTACAATGAGCAGTTCTTC
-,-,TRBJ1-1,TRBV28,CASPPRGANTEAFF,TGTGCCAGCCCCCCGAGGGGGGCAAACACTGAAGCTTTCTTT
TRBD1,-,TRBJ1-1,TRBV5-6,CASSLGTGWGTEAFF,TGTGCCAGCAGCTTGGGGACAGGGTGGGGCACTGAAGCTTTCTTT
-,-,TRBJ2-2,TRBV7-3,CASSWTNTGELFF,TGTGCCAGCAGCTGGACTAACACCGGGGAGCTGTTTTTT
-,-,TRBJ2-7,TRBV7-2,CASSLGAYEQYF,TGTGCCAGCAGCTTAGGGGCCTACGAGCAGTACTTC
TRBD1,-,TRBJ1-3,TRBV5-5,CASSTGQGVPGNTIYF,TGTGCCAGCAGCACGGGACAGGGAGTTCCTGGAAACACCATATATTTT
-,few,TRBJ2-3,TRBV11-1,CASSPGAPAGTQYF,TGTGCCAGCAGCCCCGGGGCCCCGGCAGGTACGCAGTATTTT
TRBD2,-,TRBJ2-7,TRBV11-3,CASSSGWGGTHEQYF,TGTGCCAGCAGCTCCGGGTGGGGAGGGACCCACGAGCAGTACTTC